This TCR beta chain was sequenced for a study of cytomegalovirus exposure and HLA in healthy donors. The PCR was carried out with 60 Vbeta primers and 13 Jbeta primers. Sequencing used immunoSEQ multiplex PCR; TCRdb keeps in-frame clones, though not all of them. The sample features 150,000 or so clones, with approximately 2% in its top ten. Trimming took off 1 base at V and 1 base at J, with 5 bases between the two ends. CDR3 size: 13 residues. The germline gives CDR1 SGHTA, CDR2 FQGNSA. This chain joins TRBV7-2 and TRBJ2-7; no reliable D call. The receptor was isolated from a man aged 25 to 40 in good health and CMV-seronegative. The sequencing input was PBMCs. The CDR3: CASSLDSSYEQYF. CDR3 coding DNA: TGTGCCAGCAGCTTAGACTCATCCTACGAGCAGTACTTC.